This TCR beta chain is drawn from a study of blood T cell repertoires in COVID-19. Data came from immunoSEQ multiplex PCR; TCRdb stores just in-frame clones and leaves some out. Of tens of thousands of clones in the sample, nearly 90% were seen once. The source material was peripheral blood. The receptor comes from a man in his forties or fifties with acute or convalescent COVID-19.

DNA of the CDR3: TGTGCCACCAGCAGAAAACCCTTTGACAGGGGCTCCTATAATTCACCCCTCCACTTT. Translating gives CATSRKPFDRGSYNSPLHF. V usage is TRBV15 and J usage is TRBJ1-6; 8 nucleotides align to TRBD1. Germline lookup yields CDR1 LNHNV and CDR2 YYDKDF (reference sequence). The V gene end was trimmed by 2 bases and the J gene end by 0 bases; junction bases not matched to a gene: 9. This CDR3 contains 19 residues.